The 21 T cell receptor beta chains listed next were all sequenced from one sample in a study of T cell changes during pregnancy in multiple sclerosis. Profiled with immunoSEQ multiplex PCR; TCRdb holds only in-frame clones, not every one. This table has some 64,000 clones, about 92% appearing once. The specimen was peripheral blood, collected in the first trimester of pregnancy. Receptors were obtained from a female donor with multiple sclerosis, enrolled in a pregnancy study.

V and J are TRBV6-5 and TRBJ2-7; TRBD1 aligns across 12 bases. There are 12 residues in the CDR3. V shed 8 bases and J 5 bases; nucleotides not matched to a gene: 1. Germline CDR1 MNHEY, CDR2 SVGAGI. CDR3 coding DNA: TGTGCCAGCGGGGACAGGGGGCACGAGCAGTACTTC. It is translated as CASGDRGHEQYF.

The V gene is TRBV7-6, the J gene TRBJ1-1; a possible D gene is TRBD1 (6 bases). V was trimmed by 0 bases and J by 11 bases, leaving 10 bases between them. The germline V gene has CDR1 SGHVS and CDR2 FNYEAQ. CDR3 length: 12 amino acids. Here the CDR3 reads CASSLAGAKAFF. Here the CDR3 DNA reads TGTGCCAGCAGCTTAGCGGGGGCGAAGGCTTTCTTT.

J is TRBJ2-7 and V is TRBV13, with unresolved D. V lost 5 bases, J lost 7 bases, and 15 bases lay in between. Germline values: CDR1 PRHDT, CDR2 FYEKMQ (reference sequence). The CDR3 consists of 13 residues. The CDR3 DNA is TGTGCCAGCAGCCACTCCCGCGCGGAGGAGCAGTACTTC. As protein: CASSHSRAEEQYF.

The chain links TRBV2 to TRBJ1-2; no reliable D call. The germline CDR1 and CDR2 sequences are SNHLY and FYNNEI. This CDR3 contains 15 residues. The V end lost 3 bases, the J end lost 4 bases, and 15 bases lay between the germline ends. CDR3 nucleotide sequence: TGTGCCAGCAGTGACAGTGGTTCTCTGCTCTATGGCTACACCTTC. Translated: CASSDSGSLLYGYTF.

The CDR3 protein is CASSPGLAGSFGWTGELFF. CDR3 bases: TGTGCCAGCAGCCCTGGACTAGCGGGCTCTTTCGGGTGGACCGGGGAGCTGTTTTTT. V gene TRBV5-6 combines with J gene TRBJ2-2; 11 bases map to TRBD2. After removal of 4 bases from V and 5 bases from J, the junction contained 16 bases not matched to a gene. CDR3 length equals 19 residues. The germline V gene has CDR1 SGHDT and CDR2 YYEEEE.

This clone was seen a handful of times. The chain recombines TRBV28 with TRBJ2-2, with 10 bases lining up with TRBD2. Losses at the gene ends were 5 bases for V and 1 base for J; bases not matched to a gene: 7. Germline CDR1 MDHEN, CDR2 SYDVKM. The CDR3 totals 17 residues. CDR3 sequence: CASSLGLAVLNTGELFF. The CDR3 coding sequence is TGTGCCAGCAGTCTCGGACTAGCGGTTTTGAACACCGGGGAGCTGTTTTTT.

This chain links TRBV7-3 with TRBJ2-5; D perhaps matches TRBD2 (6 bases). The V and J ends lost 6 bases and 4 bases respectively, with 15 bases between them. There are 14 residues in the CDR3. Germline V gene lookup returns CDR1 SGHTA and CDR2 FQGTGA. The CDR3 spells CASRETGAGETQYF. The CDR3 DNA follows: TGTGCCAGCAGGGAGACGGGAGCAGGAGAGACCCAGTACTTC.

This chain connects TRBV19 to TRBJ2-7; 10 bases are a match to TRBD2. The ends lost 5 bases at V and 2 bases at J; junction bases unmatched: 12. The CDR3 is 17 amino acids. Germline-derived CDR1 and CDR2 are LNHDA and SQIVND (reference sequence). This CDR3 reads CASSLLPSSGGPYEQYF. In nucleotides, the CDR3 is TGTGCCAGTAGTCTTCTACCCTCTAGCGGGGGACCCTACGAGCAGTACTTC.

The CDR3: CASSQGRAGETQYF. CDR3 nucleotides: TGTGCCAGCAGCCAAGGGAGGGCCGGGGAGACCCAGTACTTC. The chain recombines TRBV14 with TRBJ2-5; tentatively, D is TRBD2 (6 bases). The CDR3 extends over 14 amino acids. Trimming took off 1 base at V and 5 bases at J, with 11 bases between the two ends. The V gene's germline CDR1 is SGHDN and CDR2 FVKESK.

This chain uses TRBV18 with TRBJ2-1; D call uncertain. From germline, CDR1 is KGHSH and CDR2 LQKENI. The germline V and J ends were trimmed by 6 bases and 8 bases, with 8 bases remaining between them. This CDR3 contains 11 residues. The CDR3 nucleotides read TGTGCCAGCTCCTTCGTAGATGAGCAGTTCTTC. Protein sequence: CASSFVDEQFF.

The chain uses TRBV10-1 and TRBJ2-1, with D possibly matching TRBD1 (6 bases). Germline V gene sequence: CDR1 WNHNN, CDR2 SYGVQD (reference sequence). The germline V and J ends were trimmed by 5 bases and 0 bases, with 23 bases remaining between them. The CDR3 is made up of 19 amino acids. CDR3 in amino acids: CASSQTGLHTTSSYNEQFF. The CDR3 nucleotides are TGCGCCAGCAGTCAAACAGGGTTGCATACAACCAGCTCCTACAATGAGCAGTTCTTC.

The rearrangement links TRBV6-4 to TRBJ2-1; 12 bases align to TRBD2. There are 15 residues in the CDR3. Germline V gene sequence: CDR1 MRHNA, CDR2 SNTAGT. V trimming: 5 bases; J trimming: 5 bases; junction bases outside the gene matches: 4. CDR3 DNA: TGTGCCAGCAGTTGGACTAGCGGGGTGAACAATGAGCAGTTCTTC. Translated: CASSWTSGVNNEQFF.

In its sample, this clone was seen a few times. V and J are TRBV19 and TRBJ2-1; D is undetermined. CDR1 is LNHDA, CDR2 SQIVND, per germline (reference sequence). V lost 6 bases and J lost 9, with 12 bases in between. The length of the CDR3 is 12 residues. CDR3 DNA: TGTGCCAGTAGAAACACAGTCCGTGAGCAGTTCTTC. Encoded protein: CASRNTVREQFF.

The gene calls are TRBV4-3 and TRBJ2-2; perhaps TRBD2 as D (7 bases). The CDR3 totals 17 residues. The germline V gene has CDR1 LGHNA and CDR2 YSLEER. V lost 5 bases and J lost 5, with 21 bases in between. For the CDR3, the DNA is TGCGCCAGCAGCTTTCAGAGTCGGGGGAGGGGGACCGGGGAGCTGTTTTTT. Its translation is CASSFQSRGRGTGELFF.

The chain uses TRBV7-9 and TRBJ2-1, with 7 bases identical to TRBD2. The V gene's germline CDR1 is SEHNR and CDR2 FQNEAQ (reference sequence). J lost 5 bases, V lost 9 bases, and 13 bases had no gene match. This CDR3 region has 15 residues. In DNA form, the CDR3 reads TGTGCCAGTTTGGGAGGGATGGGATGGGACAATGAGCAGTTCTTC. It yields the protein CASLGGMGWDNEQFF.

The CDR3 is CASGLAAGGLSDTQYF. CDR3 bases: TGTGCTAGTGGTCTAGCAGCGGGAGGGCTTTCAGATACGCAGTATTTT. The chain has TRBV12-5 and TRBJ2-3; TRBD2 matches at 10 bases. The CDR3 contains 16 residues. Germline V gene data show CDR1 as LGHNT and CDR2 as FRNRAP. Germline trimming cut 5 bases from V and 4 bases from J; bases unmatched to any gene: 9.

This clone was observed a single time. The chain combines TRBV5-4 with TRBJ2-1; the match to TRBD2 covers 9 bases. Germline values: CDR1 SGHNT, CDR2 YYREEE (reference sequence). J lost 5 bases, V lost 1 base, and 4 bases had no gene match. The CDR3 runs 15 residues. The CDR3 protein is CASSLSAGGNNEQFF. CDR3 nucleotide sequence: TGTGCCAGCAGCTTGTCAGCGGGAGGCAACAATGAGCAGTTCTTC.

The CDR3 here is CASSLFSRGIGGGGEQFF. The CDR3 DNA reads TGTGCCAGCAGCTTATTCTCTCGTGGAATTGGCGGGGGCGGTGAGCAGTTCTTC. The rearrangement joins TRBV11-1 to TRBJ2-1, with D perhaps matching TRBD2 (7 bases). CDR1 is SGHAT, CDR2 FQDESV, per germline (reference sequence). The CDR3 is made up of 18 amino acids. V dropped 2 bases and J dropped 9 bases, with 26 bases sitting between them.

This chain connects TRBV28 to TRBJ2-3; TRBD2 matches 8 bases. Germline V gives CDR1 MDHEN, CDR2 SYDVKM. The CDR3 is 15 residues long. Unmatched junction bases numbered 4, after V lost 4 bases and J lost 1 base. CDR3 region: CASSSGTRGTDTQYF. CDR3 coding DNA: TGTGCCAGCAGTTCCGGGACTAGGGGCACAGATACGCAGTATTTT.

The J gene is TRBJ2-1, the V gene TRBV5-1, with TRBD2 matching 10 bases. Germline V gives CDR1 SGHRS, CDR2 YFSETQ. V was pared by 0 bases and J by 1 base, with 7 bases of the junction left unmatched. This CDR3 region has 18 residues. The CDR3 loop is CASSLVLAGVQSYNEQFF. The DNA of the CDR3 is TGCGCCAGCAGCTTGGTTCTAGCGGGAGTACAATCCTACAATGAGCAGTTCTTC.

The chain uses TRBV12-5 and TRBJ2-1, with a weak D call TRBD1 (5 bases). CDR1 LGHNT and CDR2 FRNRAP come from the germline V gene. The CDR3 runs to 16 residues. The V gene lost 0 bases and the J gene lost 2 bases, with 11 bases spanning the gap. CDR3 region: CASGLVRVTAYNEQFF. As DNA, the CDR3 is TGTGCTAGTGGTTTGGTACGAGTGACAGCCTACAATGAGCAGTTCTTC.